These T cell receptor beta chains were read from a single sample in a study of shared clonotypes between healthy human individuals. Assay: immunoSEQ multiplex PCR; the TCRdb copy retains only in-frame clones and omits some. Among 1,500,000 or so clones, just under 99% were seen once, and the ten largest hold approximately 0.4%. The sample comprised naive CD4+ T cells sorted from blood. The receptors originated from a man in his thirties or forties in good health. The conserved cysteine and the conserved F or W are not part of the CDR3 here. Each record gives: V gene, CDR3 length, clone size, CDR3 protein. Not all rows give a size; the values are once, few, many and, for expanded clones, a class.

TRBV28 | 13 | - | ASSRLAGGQETQY
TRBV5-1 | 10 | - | ASSLNYGEAF
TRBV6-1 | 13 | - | ASSVGQGDTDTQY
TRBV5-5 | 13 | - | ASRVNTRPNQPQH
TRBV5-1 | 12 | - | ASSFTSGMDEQY
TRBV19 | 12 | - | ASSRDDWNTEAF
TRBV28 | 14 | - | ASSPSGSGLTDTQY
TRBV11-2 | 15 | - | ASSFGKLWRGDTEAF
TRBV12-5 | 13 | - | ASGLAGSRSDTQY
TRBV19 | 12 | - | ASRRDGTSQPQH
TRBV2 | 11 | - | ASSQGVRQPQH
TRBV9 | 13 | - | ASSEKAGGSYEQY
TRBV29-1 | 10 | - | SVARGKETQY
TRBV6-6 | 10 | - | ASSWRGDIQY
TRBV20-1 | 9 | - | SARMGQPQH
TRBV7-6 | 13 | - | ASSLLTENTGELF
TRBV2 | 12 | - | ASSESMQAYEQY
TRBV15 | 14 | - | ATSQDRGQANEKLF
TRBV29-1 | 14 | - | SVPGLAGGSTDTQY
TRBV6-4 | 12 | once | ASSVYSGANVLT
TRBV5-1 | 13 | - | ASSLEGQLNTEAF
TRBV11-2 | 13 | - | ASSPDSVAWDEQF
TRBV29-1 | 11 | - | SVDAPGAYEQY
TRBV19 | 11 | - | ASSDMGLYGYT
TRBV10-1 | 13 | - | ASSVQGSSYNEQF
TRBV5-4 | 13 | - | ASSGTSGTYNEQF
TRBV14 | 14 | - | ASSQDWHPSYNEQF
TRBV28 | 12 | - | ASRTMTGNYGYT
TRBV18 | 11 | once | ASTGGRTGELF
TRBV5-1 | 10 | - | ASSAGQGGYT
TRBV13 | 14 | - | ASSRRVAGAGDTQY
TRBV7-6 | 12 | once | ASSLPLNTGELF
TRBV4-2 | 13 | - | ASSQTSGPSYEQY
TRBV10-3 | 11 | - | AISLAEENEQF
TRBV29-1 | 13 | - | SVDSLAGVYYEQY
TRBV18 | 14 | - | ASSRRGGPTYNEQF
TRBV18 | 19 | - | ASSPLPISNSGTISSYEQY
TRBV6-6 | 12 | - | ASSYLRTNREAF
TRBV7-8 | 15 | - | ASSLSLFAANTGELF
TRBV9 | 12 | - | ASSVGPSTDTQY
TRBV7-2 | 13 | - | ASSLGATIYNEQF